This TCR beta chain was captured by sequencing in a study of T cell responses to AZD1222 COVID-19 vaccine. Only in-frame clones appear in the TCRdb table, and some are missing; sequencing was by immunoSEQ multiplex PCR. The profile covers about 120,000 clones, with around nine tenths appearing a single time and about 3.7% taken by the ten largest. Concerning this clone itself: Its specificity is unknown.

Findings of the study overall: Distributed over spike, vaccine-associated CD4 TCRs predominated at 160-218 and 743-854.

Germline CDR1 and CDR2: MRHNA and SNTAGT. The trim removed 4 bases at V and 4 bases at J, leaving 8 bases unmatched. The CDR3 has 16 residues. The source was peripheral blood, collected on day 0 of AZD1222 vaccination. The sequence came from an adult in good health. The rearrangement links TRBV6-4 to TRBJ2-3, with 10 bases fitting TRBD2. The CDR3 DNA sequence: TGTGCCAGCAGTGTCGCCAGCGGGGGGGTCTCAGATACGCAGTATTTT. This gives the protein CASSVASGGVSDTQYF.